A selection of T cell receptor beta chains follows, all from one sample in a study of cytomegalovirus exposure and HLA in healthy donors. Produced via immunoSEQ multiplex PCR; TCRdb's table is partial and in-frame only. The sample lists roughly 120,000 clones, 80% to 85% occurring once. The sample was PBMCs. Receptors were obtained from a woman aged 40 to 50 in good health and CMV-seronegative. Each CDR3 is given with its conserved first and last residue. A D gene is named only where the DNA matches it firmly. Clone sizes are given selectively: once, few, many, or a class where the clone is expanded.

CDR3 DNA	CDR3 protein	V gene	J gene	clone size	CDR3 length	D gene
TGTGCCAGCTCGGACAGCCAAATCGGGTCACCCCTCCACTTT	CASSDSQIGSPLHF	TRBV18	TRBJ1-6	.	14	.
TGTGCCAGCAGCCCCAAACTAGCGGTCCTACGGGGGGAGCAGTTCTTC	CASSPKLAVLRGEQFF	TRBV11-1	TRBJ2-1	.	16	TRBD2
TGTGCCAGCAGGAGAGGACAGGTAACTGAAGCTTTCTTT	CASRRGQVTEAFF	TRBV6-1	TRBJ1-1	.	13	TRBD1
TGTGCCAGCGCGTATAAGACAGGTGCCTTGGGGCAGTACTTC	CASAYKTGALGQYF	TRBV27	TRBJ2-7	.	14	.
TGTGCCAGCAGTCTGACAGGGGTAGGCGAGCAGTACTTC	CASSLTGVGEQYF	TRBV27	TRBJ2-7	.	13	TRBD1
TGCAGCGTGTACAGGGGGACTGGGGGTGAGCAGTTCTTC	CSVYRGTGGEQFF	TRBV29-1	TRBJ2-1	.	13	TRBD1
TGTGCCAGCAGCTCTCCTAGCACAGATACGCAGTATTTT	CASSSPSTDTQYF	TRBV7-9	TRBJ2-3	.	13	.
TGTGCCAGCAGTAGACAGAGACTCAACACCGGGGAGCTGTTTTTT	CASSRQRLNTGELFF	TRBV6-5	TRBJ2-2	once	15	.
TGTGCTCTATCGGAGGGAAGGGGTAACTATGGCTACACCTTC	CALSEGRGNYGYTF	TRBV28	TRBJ1-2	.	14	.
TGTGCCACCCTAGCGGGACCAGATACGCAGTATTTT	CATLAGPDTQYF	TRBV6-1	TRBJ2-3	once	12	TRBD2
TGTGCCAGCAGTTTATTAATCCTGAGCAGTTACAAACAGGGGAATCAGCCCCAGCATTTT	CASSLLILSSYKQGNQPQHF	TRBV28	TRBJ1-5	once	20	TRBD1
TGTGCCAGCAGCTCACAGGGGGCGGGCTATGGCTACACCTTC	CASSSQGAGYGYTF	TRBV7-9	TRBJ1-2	few	14	TRBD1
TGTGCCGATACGGGACAGTATAATTCACCCCTCCACTTT	CADTGQYNSPLHF	TRBV30	TRBJ1-6	.	13	TRBD1
TGTGCCAGCACCTACGTCGGGAGGACCGGGGAGCTGTTTTTT	CASTYVGRTGELFF	TRBV7-2	TRBJ2-2	.	14	TRBD2
TGTGCCAGCAGCTCCCAGACAGGGTTAAGGAACACTGAAGCTTTCTTT	CASSSQTGLRNTEAFF	TRBV21-1	TRBJ1-1	.	16	.
TGTGCCAGCAGCCCCACCCGGGTCTGGAACACTGAAGCTTTCTTT	CASSPTRVWNTEAFF	TRBV7-2	TRBJ1-1	.	15	.
TGTGCCACCGGACAGGGGGCGAATCAGCCCCAGCATTTT	CATGQGANQPQHF	TRBV6-5	TRBJ1-5	.	13	TRBD1
TGTGCCAGCAGCCGGGGACTAGCGGGAGTTGAAACCAAAAACATTCAGTACTTC	CASSRGLAGVETKNIQYF	TRBV4-2	TRBJ2-4	.	18	TRBD2
TGTGCCAGCAGTTTATCCCGAGCCTACGAGCAGTACTTC	CASSLSRAYEQYF	TRBV27	TRBJ2-7	.	13	.
TGTGCTAGTGGTTTGACTCAAACTGAGCAGTTCTTC	CASGLTQTEQFF	TRBV12-5	TRBJ2-1	few	12	.
TGTGCCAGCAGCGTAGCGGACACCGGGGAGCTGTTTTTT	CASSVADTGELFF	TRBV9	TRBJ2-2	.	13	.
TGTGCCAGCAGTTTACCGGGACAGGGCGAAACAGAGACCCAGTACTTC	CASSLPGQGETETQYF	TRBV6-6	TRBJ2-5	.	16	TRBD1
TGTGCCAGCAGCTTAGGGTCTAGCGGGAAGGATGAGCAGTTCTTC	CASSLGSSGKDEQFF	TRBV5-6	TRBJ2-1	.	15	TRBD2
TGTGCCAGTAGTATTAAAGAGACCCAGTACTTC	CASSIKETQYF	TRBV19	TRBJ2-5	once	11	.
TGTTCCAGCAGCTTAGCGGGAGCGGGAGGTCTCTCGTTTAATGAGCAGTTCTTC	CSSSLAGAGGLSFNEQFF	TRBV7-9	TRBJ2-1	.	18	TRBD2
TGTGCCAGTAGTAGGTCAGGGGCGGATGAGCAGTTCTTC	CASSRSGADEQFF	TRBV19	TRBJ2-1	.	13	.
TGCGCCAGCAGCTATCAGAGAGGGGGCCTGACTGAAGCTTTCTTT	CASSYQRGGLTEAFF	TRBV4-1	TRBJ1-1	few	15	TRBD1
TGTGCCAGCAGCAGGGTAGGGGTCAAGCTGTTTTTT	CASSRVGVKLFF	TRBV9	TRBJ2-2	once	12	.
TGCGCCAGCAGCTTCAGACAGTCCCTCACAGATACGCAGTATTTT	CASSFRQSLTDTQYF	TRBV5-1	TRBJ2-3	.	15	.
TGCAGGGGAGCTGAAGCTTTCTTT	CRGAEAFF	TRBV20-1	TRBJ1-1	.	8	.
TGCACCAGCAGCCCTCAGGACAGCGGGGGGGGCAATGAGCAGTTCTTC	CTSSPQDSGGGNEQFF	TRBV1	TRBJ2-1	.	16	.
TGCAGCGCTGTAGGACAGGGTAGGGGGAATGAGCAGTTCTTC	CSAVGQGRGNEQFF	TRBV29-1	TRBJ2-1	.	14	TRBD1
TGTGCCAGCAGCACCTGGGACAGTATGAACACTGAAGCTTTCTTT	CASSTWDSMNTEAFF	TRBV9	TRBJ1-1	once	15	TRBD1
TGTGCCAGCAGACGCCTGACAGGGGGCGGGTCCTACAATGAGCAGTTCTTC	CASRRLTGGGSYNEQFF	TRBV5-6	TRBJ2-1	.	17	TRBD1
TGCGCCAGCAGCGTGATGGGGGGTGGGGAAAAACTGTTTTTT	CASSVMGGGEKLFF	TRBV5-1	TRBJ1-4	few	14	.
TGTGCCAGCAGCTCAGCTAGCGGGAGGATGAGGGAGCAGTACTTC	CASSSASGRMREQYF	TRBV7-9	TRBJ2-7	.	15	TRBD2
TGCGCCAGCAGCCAAGAAGTAGTAGCGGGGGGCCGGGGTACGCAGTATTTT	CASSQEVVAGGRGTQYF	TRBV4-1	TRBJ2-3	.	17	TRBD2
TGTGCCAGCACAGGGATCGGAAACACCATATATTTT	CASTGIGNTIYF	TRBV2	TRBJ1-3	.	12	.
TGTGCCAGTTCCGGGCGATTTGGGGCCTCCCAGCCCCAGCATTTT	CASSGRFGASQPQHF	TRBV6-5	TRBJ1-5	.	15	.
TGTGCCAGCAGCCTAACAGGGGCGGGAAACACCATATATTTT	CASSLTGAGNTIYF	TRBV9	TRBJ1-3	.	14	TRBD1
TGTGCCAGCACCCGACAGGGGGTGTCCTACGAGCAGTACTTC	CASTRQGVSYEQYF	TRBV7-2	TRBJ2-7	.	14	TRBD1
TGTGCCAGCAGCGTTGGGACAGGGGGAGGATCCTACGAGCAGTACTTC	CASSVGTGGGSYEQYF	TRBV9	TRBJ2-7	.	16	TRBD1
TGCGCCAGCAGCCCTGGGGGGTTCTCCTACGAGCAGTACTTC	CASSPGGFSYEQYF	TRBV4-1	TRBJ2-7	.	14	.
TGTGCCAGCAGCCTCGGCGGGTTCAGCTCCTACGAGCAGTACTTC	CASSLGGFSSYEQYF	TRBV7-3	TRBJ2-7	once	15	.
TGTGCCAGCAGCTACAGGGGGAGCTCCTACGAGCAGTACTTC	CASSYRGSSYEQYF	TRBV11-2	TRBJ2-7	.	14	TRBD1
TGTGCCAGCAGCTTATTGGGACAGGACTTTTACAATGAGCAGTTCTTC	CASSLLGQDFYNEQFF	TRBV5-6	TRBJ2-1	.	16	TRBD1